A single sample is the source of the 16 T cell receptor beta chains below, sequenced in a study of read filtering for tumor transcriptome and immune sequencing. The library was built from roughly 400 ng RNA with molecular barcoded adaptors for alpha/delta and beta/gamma chains. TCRdb re-derived calls from the reads in MiXCR, one entry per CDR3 protein. The sample records 65,000 or so distinct CDR3 sequences, roughly a fifth being singletons. The specimen was a population of CD138-negative cells sorted from bone marrow. The receptors here all came from a donor at least 40 years old with multiple myeloma.

This clonotype was counted at least ten times. The chain carries TRBV15 and TRBJ2-7; TRBD2 aligns across 11 bases. CDR1 LNHNV and CDR2 YYDKDF come from the germline V gene (reference sequence). With 0 bases clipped from V and 4 bases from J, the junction kept 11 bases outside the gene matches. The CDR3 has 18 amino acids. CDR3 residues: CATSRDPPHSGRVYEQYF. CDR3 DNA sequence: TGTGCCACCAGCAGAGATCCCCCTCATAGCGGGAGGGTTTACGAGCAGTACTTC.

This clonotype has ten or more counts. The chain is built from TRBV10-3 and TRBJ2-1; 14 bases match TRBD2. Germline CDR1 is ENHRY and CDR2 is SYGVKD. The CDR3 length is 16 residues. With V trimmed by 9 bases and J by 8 bases, 12 bases remained unmatched. CDR3 sequence reads: CAISSGTSGRGYEQFF. In nucleotides, the CDR3 is TGTGCCATTAGCTCCGGGACTAGCGGGAGAGGCTATGAGCAGTTCTTC.

Concerning this clonotype: One end of the junction fails to match germline, which may point to a read error. V and J are TRBV27 and TRBJ1-1; no reliable D call. This CDR3 spans 13 amino acids. Germline V gene data show CDR1 as MNHEY and CDR2 as SMNVEV (reference sequence). The CDR3 reads CASSFDLKTEAFF. CDR3 sequence (DNA): TGTGCCAGCAGTTTTGACCTGAAAACTGAAGCTTTCTTT.

This clonotype was observed many times. The J gene is TRBJ1-2, the V gene TRBV7-8, with TRBD1 matching 7 bases. The V gene end was trimmed by 4 bases and the J gene end by 5 bases; junction bases not matched to a gene: 7. Germline values: CDR1 SGHVS, CDR2 FQNEAQ. The CDR3 loop spans 14 amino acids. The CDR3 DNA follows: TGTGCCAGCAGCTCCCCGGGACAGCCTTATGGCTACACCTTC. It yields the protein CASSSPGQPYGYTF.

This sequence joins TRBV6-5 and TRBJ2-7, with D perhaps TRBD1 or TRBD2 (6 bases each). The germline V and J ends were trimmed by 6 bases and 2 bases, with 14 bases remaining between them. The germline CDR1 and CDR2 sequences are MNHEY and SVGAGI. The length of the CDR3 is 14 residues. The CDR3 is CASSHSGATYEQYF. The CDR3, as DNA: TGTGCCAGCAGCCACTCGGGGGCTACCTACGAGCAGTACTTC.

A few counts support this clonotype. The rearrangement uses TRBV19 and TRBJ1-6, with D uncertain. CDR1 and CDR2 (germline): LNHDA, SQIVND (reference sequence). The V end was cut by 5 bases, the J end by 7 bases, with 9 bases between. The CDR3 sequence is 13 residues long. Written as DNA, the CDR3 is TGTGCCAGTAGTTCGGACGTAAATTCACCCCTCCACTTT. It yields the protein CASSSDVNSPLHF.

This clonotype was observed many times. The J gene is TRBJ2-5, the V gene TRBV5-1, with a possible D match to TRBD2 (6 bases). The V gene lost 4 bases and the J gene lost 4 bases, with 14 bases spanning the gap. This CDR3 has 14 amino acids. Germline V gives CDR1 SGHRS, CDR2 YFSETQ. The CDR3 loop is CASSGVVGGETQYF. For the CDR3, the DNA is TGCGCCAGCAGCGGGGTGGTGGGAGGAGAGACCCAGTACTTC.

This clonotype was recorded at least ten times. The chain carries TRBV14 and TRBJ1-1; 10 bases are shared with TRBD1. Trimming cost V 3 bases and J 2 bases; bases outside gene matches: 6. Germline-derived CDR1 and CDR2 are SGHDN and FVKESK. CDR3 size: 16 residues. The CDR3 DNA follows: TGTGCCAGCAGCCAGGGGACAGGGGTTTACAACACTGAAGCTTTCTTT. Amino acids: CASSQGTGVYNTEAFF.

The chain employs TRBV19 and TRBJ1-5; TRBD1 is a possible D gene (5 bases). Deletions cut 3 bases from V and 4 bases from J, with 16 bases between. Germline-derived CDR1 and CDR2 are LNHDA and SQIVND (reference sequence). The CDR3 covers 16 residues. CDR3 amino acids: CASSISGGEKNQPQHF. The CDR3 coding sequence is TGTGCCAGTAGTATCTCTGGGGGGGAGAAAAATCAGCCCCAGCATTTT.

This clonotype was detected ten times or more. This chain links TRBV18 with TRBJ2-7, with D possibly TRBD2 on 5 matching bases. Trimming removed 2 bases from V and 7 bases from J, with 12 bases in between. The CDR3 length is 13 residues. CDR1 and CDR2 (germline): KGHSH, LQKENI. The CDR3 spells CASSPSSPGEQYF. In DNA form, the CDR3 reads TGTGCCAGCTCACCAAGTTCGCCGGGGGAGCAGTACTTC.

This clonotype was seen at least ten times. The rearrangement uses TRBV4-1 and TRBJ1-5; 8 bases are shared with TRBD1. V lost 1 base and J lost 7; bases outside the gene matches: 6. Germline CDR1 is MGHRA and CDR2 is YSYEKL. The length of the CDR3 is 15 residues. CDR3 amino acids: CASSQVQGAEQPQHF. The CDR3 bases are TGCGCCAGCAGCCAAGTTCAGGGGGCCGAACAGCCCCAGCATTTT.

This clonotype occurred a few times. The rearrangement uses TRBV24-1 and TRBJ2-1; D is undetermined. V was shortened by 7 bases and J by 8 bases, with 14 bases between the two germline ends. This CDR3 has 13 residues. CDR1 and CDR2 from the germline V gene are KGHDR and SFDVKD. This chain's CDR3 is CATSYPYSHEQFF. CDR3 nucleotides: TGTGCCACCAGCTACCCCTATTCCCATGAGCAGTTCTTC.

This clonotype has a count of ten or more. The chain has TRBV28 and TRBJ1-2; 8 bases line up with TRBD1. The CDR3 covers 17 residues. From germline, CDR1 is MDHEN and CDR2 SYDVKM. Unmatched junction bases numbered 16, after V lost 6 bases and J lost 4 bases. The CDR3 nucleotides read TGTGCCAGCAGGCCGGAAGTTTGGACAGGGAGAGGCTATGGCTACACCTTC. Encoded protein: CASRPEVWTGRGYGYTF.

The table lists this clonotype with many counts. V usage is TRBV3-1 and J usage is TRBJ2-7; D uncertain. Trimming shortened V by 4 bases and J by 1 base, and 14 bases separated the two germline ends. This CDR3 has 15 residues. The V gene's germline CDR1 is LGHDT and CDR2 YNNKEL (reference sequence). CDR3 in amino acids: CASSPGQVGSYEQYF. CDR3 in DNA: TGTGCCAGCAGCCCCGGTCAGGTCGGGTCCTACGAGCAGTACTTC.

This clonotype was observed many times. The J gene is TRBJ2-3, the V gene TRBV27, with 8 nucleotides matching TRBD2. The germline V gene has CDR1 MNHEY and CDR2 SMNVEV (reference sequence). J gave up 3 bases and V 6 bases, and 14 bases lay outside the gene matches. The CDR3 is 17 residues long. DNA of the CDR3: TGTGCCAGCAGCTCAATACGTGGAAGCGGGAGTACAGATACGCAGTATTTT. Translating it yields CASSSIRGSGSTDTQYF.

About this clonotype: One end of the junction fails to match germline, which may point to a read error. The rearrangement joins TRBV28 to TRBJ1-1; D remains ambiguous. The CDR3 loop spans 12 amino acids. CDR1 is MDHEN and CDR2 is SYDVKM in the germline V gene. CDR3 in amino acids: CASSLGIRVALF. CDR3 sequence (DNA): TGTGCCAGCAGCTTGGGTATTAGAGTAGCTCTCTTT. Variable domain in full (rest from reference TRBV28 and TRBJ1-1): DVKVTQSSRYLVKRTGEKVFLECVQDMDHENMFWYRQDPGLGLRLIYFSYDVKMKEKGDIPEGYSVSREKKERFSLILESASTNQTSMYLCASSLGIRVALFGQGTRLTVV.